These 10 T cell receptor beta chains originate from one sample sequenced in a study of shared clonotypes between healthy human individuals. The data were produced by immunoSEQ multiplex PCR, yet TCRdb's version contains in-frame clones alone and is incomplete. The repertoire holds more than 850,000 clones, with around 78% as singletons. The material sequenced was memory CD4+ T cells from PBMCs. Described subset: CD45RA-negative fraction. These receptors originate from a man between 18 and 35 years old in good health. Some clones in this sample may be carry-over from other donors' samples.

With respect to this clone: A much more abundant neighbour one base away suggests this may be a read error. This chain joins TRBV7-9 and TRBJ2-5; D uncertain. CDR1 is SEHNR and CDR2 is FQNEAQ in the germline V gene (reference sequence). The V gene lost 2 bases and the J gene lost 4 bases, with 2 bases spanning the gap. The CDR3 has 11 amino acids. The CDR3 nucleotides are TGTGCCAGCAGCTTAACAGAGACCCAGTACTTC. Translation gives CASSLTETQYF.

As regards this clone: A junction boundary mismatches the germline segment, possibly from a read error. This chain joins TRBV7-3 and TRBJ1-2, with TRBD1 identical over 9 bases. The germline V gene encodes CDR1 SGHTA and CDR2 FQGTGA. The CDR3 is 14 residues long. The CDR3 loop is CASSPTGGNDGYTF. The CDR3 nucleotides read TGTGCCAGCAGCCCGACAGGGGGTAACGATGGCTACACCTTC.

Here the CDR3 reads CATSRSGALEKQYF. CDR3 in DNA: TGTGCCACCAGCAGATCCGGGGCACTAGAGAAGCAGTACTTC. The chain has TRBV15 and TRBJ2-7; D may be TRBD1 or TRBD2 (5 bases each). The V end lost 2 bases, the J end lost 8 bases, and 16 bases lay between the germline ends. The CDR3 covers 14 residues. CDR1 and CDR2 from the germline V gene are LNHNV and YYDKDF (reference sequence).

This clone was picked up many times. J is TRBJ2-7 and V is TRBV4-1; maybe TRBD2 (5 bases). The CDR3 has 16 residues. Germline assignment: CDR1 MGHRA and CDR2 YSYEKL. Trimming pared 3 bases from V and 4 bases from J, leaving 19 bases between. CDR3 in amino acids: CASSHPHGASTYEQYF. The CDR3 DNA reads TGCGCCAGCAGCCACCCCCATGGAGCTAGCACATACGAGCAGTACTTC.

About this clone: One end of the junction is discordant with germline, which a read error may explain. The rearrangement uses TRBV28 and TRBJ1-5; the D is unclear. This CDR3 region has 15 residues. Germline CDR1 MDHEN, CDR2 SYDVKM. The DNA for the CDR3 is TGTGCCAGCACTTTATTTAGCGGGAGCAATCAGCCCCAGCATTTT. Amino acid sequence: CASTLFSGSNQPQHF. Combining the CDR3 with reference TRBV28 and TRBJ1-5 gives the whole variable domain DVKVTQSSRYLVKRTGEKVFLECVQDMDHENMFWYRQDPGLGLRLIYFSYDVKMKEKGDIPEGYSVSREKKERFSLILESASTNQTSMYLCASTLFSGSNQPQHFGDGTRLSIL.

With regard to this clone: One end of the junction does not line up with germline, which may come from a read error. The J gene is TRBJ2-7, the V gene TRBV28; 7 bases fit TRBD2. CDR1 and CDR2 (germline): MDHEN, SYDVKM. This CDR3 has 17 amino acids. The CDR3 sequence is CACRTGTTFLDDYEQYF. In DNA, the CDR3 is TGTGCCTGCAGGACTGGGACTACCTTCCTAGACGACTACGAGCAGTACTTC.

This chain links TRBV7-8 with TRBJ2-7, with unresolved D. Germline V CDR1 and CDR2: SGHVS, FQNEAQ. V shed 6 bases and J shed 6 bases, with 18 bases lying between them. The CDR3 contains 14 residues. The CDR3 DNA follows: TGTGCCAGCAGTACCGGCCTCGCCGCTTCCGAGCAGTACTTC. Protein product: CASSTGLAASEQYF.

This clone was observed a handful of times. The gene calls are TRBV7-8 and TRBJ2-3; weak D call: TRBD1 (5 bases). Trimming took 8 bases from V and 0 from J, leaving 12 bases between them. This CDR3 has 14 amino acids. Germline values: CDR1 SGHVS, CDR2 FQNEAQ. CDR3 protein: CASGVTESTDTQYF. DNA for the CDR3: TGTGCCAGCGGAGTGACAGAGAGCACAGATACGCAGTATTTT.

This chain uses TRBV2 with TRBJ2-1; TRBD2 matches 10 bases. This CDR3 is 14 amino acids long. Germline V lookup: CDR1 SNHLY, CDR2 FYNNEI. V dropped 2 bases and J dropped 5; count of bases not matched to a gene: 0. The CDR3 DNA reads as TGTGCCAGCAGTGAACTAGCGGGGGACAATGAGCAGTTCTTC. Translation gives CASSELAGDNEQFF.

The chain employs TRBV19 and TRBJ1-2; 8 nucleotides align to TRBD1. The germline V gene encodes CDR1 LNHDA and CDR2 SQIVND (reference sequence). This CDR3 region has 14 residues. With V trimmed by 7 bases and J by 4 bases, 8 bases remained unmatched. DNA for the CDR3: TGTGCCAGTATCGATGCAGGGGGCCGCTATGGCTACACCTTC. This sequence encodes CASIDAGGRYGYTF. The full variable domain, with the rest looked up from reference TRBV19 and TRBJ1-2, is DGGITQSPKYLFRKEGQNVTLSCEQNLNHDAMYWYRQDPGQGLRLIYYSQIVNDFQKGDIAEGYSVSREKKESFPLTVTSAQKNPTAFYLCASIDAGGRYGYTFGSGTRLTVV.